The 22 T cell receptor beta chains below come from one sample, sequenced in a study of T cell changes during pregnancy in multiple sclerosis. Sequenced by immunoSEQ multiplex PCR; TCRdb stores in-frame clones only, minus some. There are roughly 90,000 clones in the sample; just under 95% occur only once, and roughly 4.5% lies in the top ten. The sample here was peripheral blood, taken in the first trimester of pregnancy. The receptors were gathered from a female donor with multiple sclerosis, enrolled in a pregnancy study.

The chain combines TRBV18 with TRBJ1-2, with D possibly TRBD1 on 5 matching bases. From germline, CDR1 is KGHSH and CDR2 LQKENI. Between the trimmed V and J ends, which lost 8 bases and 6 bases, there was a span of 7 bases. This CDR3 contains 10 residues. The CDR3 sequence: CASRGDGYTF. CDR3 in DNA: TGTGCCAGCCGGGGGGATGGCTACACCTTC. Based on the CDR3 plus reference TRBV18 and TRBJ1-2, the full variable domain is NAGVMQNPRHLVRRRGQEARLRCSPMKGHSHVYWYRQLPEEGLKFMVYLQKENIIDESGMPKERFSAEFPKEGPSILRIQQVVRGDSAAYFCASRGDGYTFGSGTRLTVV.

V and J are TRBV29-1 and TRBJ1-1, with TRBD1 as a possible D gene (5 bases). Trimming stripped 1 base from V and 1 base from J, with 10 bases between. This CDR3 region has 14 residues. Per the germline V gene, CDR1 is SQVTM and CDR2 is ANQGSEA. CDR3 nucleotide sequence: TGCAGCGTTGAAGTAAAAGGGGCGAACACTGAAGCTTTCTTT. It is translated as CSVEVKGANTEAFF.

The rearrangement uses TRBV6-1 and TRBJ2-1; 7 nucleotides match TRBD2. Germline V gene lookup returns CDR1 MNHNS and CDR2 SASEGT. V trimming: 4 bases; J trimming: 8 bases; junction bases outside the gene matches: 8. This CDR3 has 14 residues. The CDR3 DNA is TGTGCCAGCAGTGCCCATGTAACTAGCGATGAGCAGTTCTTC. This encodes CASSAHVTSDEQFF.

On this clone itself: The sample has other DNA sequences that encode this CDR3 too. V gene TRBV11-3 combines with J gene TRBJ1-1, with D possibly TRBD1 on 5 matching bases. The ends were cut back, 5 bases at V and 1 base at J, with 8 bases in the middle. There are 13 residues in the CDR3. Germline lookup yields CDR1 SGHNT and CDR2 YENEEA. The CDR3, as DNA: TGTGCCAGCAGCCTGGGGCAGAACACTGAAGCTTTCTTT. It specifies CASSLGQNTEAFF.

The rearrangement joins TRBV6-1 to TRBJ2-7; a possible D gene is TRBD1 (6 bases). From germline, CDR1 is MNHNS and CDR2 SASEGT. The CDR3 totals 12 residues. V lost 7 bases and J lost 2, with 9 bases in between. The CDR3 is CASKQGPYEQYF. CDR3 in DNA: TGTGCCAGCAAACAGGGCCCCTACGAGCAGTACTTC.

V gene TRBV2 combines with J gene TRBJ2-3; 12 bases line up with TRBD2. Unmatched junction bases numbered 21, after V lost 6 bases and J lost 8 bases. CDR1 is SNHLY, CDR2 FYNNEI, per germline. The CDR3 length is 19 residues. The CDR3 nucleotides read TGTGCCAGCAGGACACTAGCGGGGGGCCCAAGGGAGCGGGTAGTTACGCAGTATTTT. Its protein product is CASRTLAGGPRERVVTQYF. Together with reference TRBV2 and TRBJ2-3, the CDR3 gives the full variable domain: EPEVTQTPSHQVTQMGQEVILRCVPISNHLYFYWYRQILGQKVEFLVSFYNNEISEKSEIFDDQFSVERPDGSNFTLKIRSTKLEDSAMYFCASRTLAGGPRERVVTQYFGPGTRLTVL.

The genes are TRBV9 and TRBJ2-1; TRBD2 aligns across 12 bases. Germline V lookup: CDR1 SGDLS, CDR2 YYNGEE. This CDR3 spans 19 amino acids. The junction had 7 bases not matched to a gene; V was cut back by 0 bases and J by 0 bases. The CDR3 DNA sequence: TGTGCCAGCAGCGTAGCATCGACTAGCGGGGGTTCCTCCTACAATGAGCAGTTCTTC. Amino acids: CASSVASTSGGSSYNEQFF.

J is TRBJ1-1 and V is TRBV7-2, with 7 bases identical to TRBD1. CDR3 size: 16 residues. V shed 0 bases, J shed 7 bases, and the junction held 11 bases outside the gene matches. Germline V gives CDR1 SGHTA, CDR2 FQGNSA. The CDR3 sequence: CASSLASAAQGFEAFF. The CDR3 DNA reads TGTGCCAGCAGCTTAGCTTCCGCGGCACAGGGGTTTGAAGCTTTCTTT.

V usage is TRBV10-3 and J usage is TRBJ2-1, with 7 positions matching TRBD1. J was trimmed by 9 bases and V by 6 bases; bases with no gene match: 17. CDR1 ENHRY and CDR2 SYGVKD come from the germline V gene. The CDR3 is 16 residues long. The CDR3 sequence: CAISRRTGSALGEQFF. CDR3 coding DNA: TGTGCCATCAGCCGTCGGACAGGCTCAGCCCTCGGTGAGCAGTTCTTC.

The rearrangement uses TRBV2 and TRBJ2-1; D is perhaps TRBD2 (6 bases). This CDR3 is built from 12 residues. V was shortened by 6 bases and J by 10 bases, with 13 bases between the two germline ends. CDR1 is SNHLY, CDR2 FYNNEI, per germline. The CDR3 DNA is TGTGCCAGCAGGGCTTGGAGGGAAGAGCAGTTCTTC. Its translation is CASRAWREEQFF.

The chain uses TRBV6-5 and TRBJ2-7, with a possible D match to TRBD2 (6 bases). CDR1 and CDR2 (germline): MNHEY, SVGAGI. CDR3 length equals 15 residues. V was cut by 5 bases and J by 4 bases, with 18 bases left in between. CDR3 in DNA: TGTGCCAGCAGTAAGGCGGGGCATCGAGAATACGAGCAGTACTTC. Its protein is CASSKAGHREYEQYF.

V and J are TRBV5-1 and TRBJ1-1; TRBD1 agrees at 8 bases. Germline trimming cut 4 bases from V and 0 bases from J; bases unmatched to any gene: 5. Germline lookup yields CDR1 SGHRS and CDR2 YFSETQ. This CDR3 contains 15 residues. This chain's CDR3 is CASSASTGVNTEAFF. DNA of the CDR3: TGCGCCAGCAGCGCCTCGACAGGGGTGAACACTGAAGCTTTCTTT.

The genes are TRBV5-4 and TRBJ1-1; D gene ambiguous. This CDR3 has 18 residues. Germline lookup yields CDR1 SGHNT and CDR2 YYREEE (reference sequence). Trimming cost V 0 bases and J 1 base, with 19 bases left between them. CDR3 protein: CASSLAGQRGWGNTEAFF. Written as DNA, the CDR3 is TGTGCCAGCAGCTTGGCCGGCCAACGGGGATGGGGGAACACTGAAGCTTTCTTT.

The rearrangement joins TRBV7-2 to TRBJ2-1; the match to TRBD2 covers 7 bases. Trimming cost V 5 bases and J 9 bases; bases outside gene matches: 16. Per germline, CDR1 SGHTA and CDR2 FQGNSA. This CDR3 has 16 amino acids. In DNA, the CDR3 is TGTGCCAGCAGCCCCTGGGGGGGATTTGGCGGAGGTGAGCAGTTCTTC. This sequence encodes CASSPWGGFGGGEQFF.

J is TRBJ2-3 and V is TRBV11-3; 10 bases line up with TRBD2. V trimming: 2 bases; J trimming: 2 bases; junction bases outside the gene matches: 7. This CDR3 has 17 amino acids. Germline CDR1 SGHNT, CDR2 YENEEA. The CDR3 bases are TGTGCCAGCAGCTTATCAACGGGGACTAGCGTCACAGATACGCAGTATTTT. This translates into CASSLSTGTSVTDTQYF.

This clone was picked up a small number of times. This chain uses TRBV6-6 with TRBJ2-6; unclear D gene. CDR1 is MNHNY and CDR2 is SVGAGI in the germline V gene (reference sequence). The CDR3 length is 15 residues. Trimming left V 7 bases short and J 0 bases short, with 10 bases between. CDR3 sequence reads: CASNQQLSGANVLTF. CDR3 nucleotide sequence: TGTGCCAGCAATCAACAGCTCTCTGGGGCCAACGTCCTGACTTTC.

The chain joins TRBV9 to TRBJ2-6; D may be TRBD2 (5 bases). The CDR3 is made up of 16 amino acids. Trimming removed 2 bases from V and 0 bases from J, with 9 bases in between. CDR1 is SGDLS and CDR2 is YYNGEE in the germline V gene. The CDR3 here is CASSVRAVSGANVLTF. CDR3 nucleotide sequence: TGTGCCAGCAGCGTGAGGGCAGTCTCTGGGGCCAACGTCCTGACTTTC.

The DNA for the CDR3 is TGTGCCAGCAGCTTGGTGTTGGGACAGGGAGCCGGGGAGCTGTTTTTT. Protein: CASSLVLGQGAGELFF. The chain joins TRBV5-5 to TRBJ2-2, with 9 bases identical to TRBD1. Trimming at V came to 0 bases and at J to 6 bases, leaving 6 bases not matched to a gene. Germline V gives CDR1 SGHKS, CDR2 YYEKEE (reference sequence). This CDR3 is built from 16 residues.

The J gene is TRBJ2-1, the V gene TRBV11-2; no reliable D call. With 0 bases removed from V and 7 bases from J, the gap between germline ends came to 4 bases. The CDR3 has 12 residues. CDR1 and CDR2 from the germline V gene are SGHAT and FQNNGV. This CDR3 reads CASSLERNEQFF. CDR3 nucleotide sequence: TGTGCCAGCAGCTTAGAGCGGAATGAGCAGTTCTTC.

The rearrangement joins TRBV29-1 to TRBJ2-2, with TRBD1 as a possible D gene (5 bases). V lost 6 bases to trimming and J lost 3 bases, with 11 bases between them. From germline, CDR1 is SQVTM and CDR2 ANQGSEA. This CDR3 region has 13 residues. The CDR3 nucleotides are TGCAGCGTCGTCGACAGACACACCGGGGAGCTGTTTTTT. Encoded protein: CSVVDRHTGELFF.

This clone was recorded a few times. V usage is TRBV7-9 and J usage is TRBJ1-1; 8 positions match TRBD1. The CDR3 contains 11 residues. After removal of 7 bases from V and 8 bases from J, the junction contained 3 bases not matched to a gene. Germline CDR1 is SEHNR and CDR2 is FQNEAQ (reference sequence). CDR3 protein: CASTRTGEAFF. The DNA for the CDR3 is TGTGCCAGCACCCGGACAGGGGAAGCTTTCTTT.

This chain links TRBV19 with TRBJ2-1; tentative D call: TRBD2 (6 bases). V was pared by 1 base and J by 7 bases, with 14 bases between. Germline V CDR1 and CDR2: LNHDA, SQIVND (reference sequence). The CDR3 covers 15 residues. The DNA for the CDR3 is TGTGCCAGTAGTATAGTCGGCGGGGTTACGAATGAGCAGTTCTTC. Its translation: CASSIVGGVTNEQFF.